Below are 7 T cell receptor beta chains sequenced from a single sample in a study of CD8 T cells in ankylosing spondylitis. TCRdb reprocessed the 5' RACE reads via MiXCR and lists one record per CDR3 protein. This sample carries 25,000 to 30,000 distinct CDR3 sequences, less than 6.5% of them seen once, and the ten largest clones take less than 2%. Specimen: blood, either unsorted or a sorted T cell fraction (not recorded which). These receptors were obtained from a female donor with ankylosing spondylitis or in good health (not recorded which).

This chain joins TRBV9 and TRBJ2-3, with D perhaps assigned TRBD1 or TRBD2 (5 bases each). Germline CDR1 SGDLS, CDR2 YYNGEE. Between the trimmed V and J ends, which lost 0 bases and 3 bases, there was a span of 8 bases. There are 14 residues in the CDR3. The CDR3 region is CASSVVGETDTQYF. The CDR3 nucleotides are TGTGCCAGCAGCGTAGTGGGGGAGACAGATACGCAGTATTTT.

The sample holds many counts of this clonotype. The gene calls are TRBV9 and TRBJ2-3; 7 bases fit TRBD2. Germline CDR1 reads SGDLS; CDR2 reads YYNGEE. Trimming removed 3 bases from V and 0 bases from J; junction bases left unmatched: 4. The CDR3 spans 15 residues. The CDR3 reads CASSASGTSTDTQYF. DNA of the CDR3: TGTGCCAGCAGCGCCAGCGGGACCAGCACAGATACGCAGTATTTT.

The chain links TRBV9 to TRBJ2-5; D unclear. Trimming left V 5 bases short and J 4 bases short, with 12 bases between. Per germline, CDR1 SGDLS and CDR2 YYNGEE. The CDR3 loop spans 13 amino acids. The CDR3 DNA follows: TGTGCCAGCAGTTGGATATTTGGAGAGACCCAGTACTTC. The encoded protein is CASSWIFGETQYF.

The chain couples TRBV9 to TRBJ2-3, with D perhaps matching TRBD1 (6 bases). The CDR3 has 14 amino acids. V was cut by 2 bases and J by 5 bases, with 12 bases left in between. Per the germline V gene, CDR1 is SGDLS and CDR2 is YYNGEE. CDR3 in DNA: TGTGCCAGCAGCGTGGACAGCCGTAAAGATACGCAGTATTTT. This codes for CASSVDSRKDTQYF. Based on the CDR3 plus reference TRBV9 and TRBJ2-3, the full variable domain is DSGVTQTPKHLITATGQRVTLRCSPRSGDLSVYWYQQSLDQGLQFLIQYYNGEERAKGNILERFSAQQFPDLHSELNLSSLELGDSALYFCASSVDSRKDTQYFGPGTRLTVL.

Many counts were recorded for this clonotype. V gene TRBV9 combines with J gene TRBJ1-1, with a tentative D call TRBD1 (6 bases). CDR3 length equals 15 residues. V was clipped by 0 bases and J by 4 bases, with 13 bases between them. From germline, CDR1 is SGDLS and CDR2 YYNGEE. The CDR3 region has the DNA TGTGCCAGCAGCGTAGCCCCCCAGGGGAGCACTGAAGCTTTCTTT. Amino acid sequence: CASSVAPQGSTEAFF.

This clonotype has ten or more counts. The V gene is TRBV9, the J gene TRBJ1-1; TRBD1 agrees at 7 bases. V lost 1 base and J lost 8; bases outside the gene matches: 8. The germline V gene has CDR1 SGDLS and CDR2 YYNGEE. CDR3 length: 14 residues. CDR3 loop: CASSVTLDRQEAFF. Here the CDR3 DNA reads TGTGCCAGCAGCGTAACGTTGGACAGGCAGGAAGCTTTCTTT.

The table lists this clonotype with many counts. The chain carries TRBV9 and TRBJ1-4; D not certain. This CDR3 is 14 amino acids long. Looked up from germline, CDR1 is SGDLS and CDR2 is YYNGEE. V was trimmed by 6 bases and J by 7 bases, leaving 16 bases between them. The CDR3 DNA reads TGTGCCAGCAACCTAGACACTTTCAGTGAAAAACTGTTTTTT. It codes for CASNLDTFSEKLFF.